The entry below gives a single T cell receptor beta chain sequence along with its context. One entry per CDR3 protein, called by TCRdb with MiXCR from the 5' RACE reads. The sample has a few hundred thousand distinct CDR3 sequences; 9.4% are singletons. The sample belongs to a study of T-cell memory formation after mild COVID-19. As for the study in general: TCR clusters mostly belonged to single donors.

Germline CDR1 is SGHRS and CDR2 is YFSETQ. There are 12 residues in the CDR3. The germline V and J ends were trimmed by 0 bases and 5 bases, with 6 bases remaining between them. The rearrangement joins TRBV5-1 to TRBJ2-7; D unclear. Sequenced input: PBMCs or a T cell subset sorted from them (not recorded which). The receptor was isolated from a man aged 18 to 35 who had mild COVID-19 (a few samples of this study predate the infection). Cell type and time point are not known. The CDR3 sequence: CASSLESNEQYF. The DNA for the CDR3 is TGCGCCAGCAGCTTGGAGAGCAACGAGCAGTACTTC. Variable domain in full (rest from reference TRBV5-1 and TRBJ2-7): KAGVTQTPRYLIKTRGQQVTLSCSPISGHRSVSWYQQTPGQGLQFLFEYFSETQRNKGNFPGRFSGRQFSNSRSEMNVSTLELGDSALYLCASSLESNEQYFGPGTRLTVT.